The 23 T cell receptor beta chains given below trace back to one sample, sequenced in a study of T cells in Graves' hyperthyroidism and ophthalmopathy (dated by TCRdb to about 2019). The method behind the library was multiplex PCR. The sequencer was an Illumina HiSeq 2000. The TCR beta CDR3 regions were amplified from RNA transcripts. For the first round of RT-PCR on the TCR CDR3, the HTBI primer set was used together with the Qiagen OneStep RT-PCR kit. Using fastp trimming at Q25 and MiXCR clonotype assembly, TCRdb reanalyzed the public sequencing data and kept in-frame beta chains. Identical CDR3 protein sequences are pooled into one entry, listed with their most common genes and DNA. The sample includes fewer than 700,000 distinct CDR3 sequences, with roughly 15% observed a single time. The leading ten clones occupy approximately 15% of the sample. Sequenced sample: blood. The receptors originated from a woman aged 18-29 years with Graves' ophthalmopathy.

The table lists this clonotype with many counts. CDR3: CSAETQEGAYEQYF. The CDR3, as DNA: TGCAGTGCGGAGACGCAGGAGGGGGCCTACGAGCAGTACTTC. This chain links TRBV20-1 with TRBJ2-7; tentatively, D is TRBD1 or TRBD2 (6 bases each). The CDR3 length is 14 residues. V lost 6 bases to trimming and J lost 2 bases, with 17 bases between them. CDR1 and CDR2 (germline): DFQATT, SNEGSKA (reference sequence).

This clonotype was seen at least ten times. This chain joins TRBV12-3 or TRBV12-4 and TRBJ1-4; 9 bases line up with TRBD1. The CDR3 runs 16 residues. Trimming removed 0 bases from V and 6 bases from J; junction bases left unmatched: 5. The CDR3 DNA is TGTGCCAGCAGTTTAGCGGTTGGGACAGGGTATGAAAAACTGTTTTTT. Protein: CASSLAVGTGYEKLFF.

This clonotype was seen a handful of times. The chain couples TRBV6-1 to TRBJ1-3, with TRBD1 identical over 7 bases. Germline CDR1 MNHNS, CDR2 SASEGT. The junction had 12 bases not matched to a gene; V was cut back by 6 bases and J by 4 bases. The CDR3 is made up of 16 amino acids. Here the CDR3 DNA reads TGTGCCAGCAGAGCGATACCTCAGGGGGGAGGAAACACCATATATTTT. It yields the protein CASRAIPQGGGNTIYF.

This chain connects TRBV4-1 to TRBJ2-1; D tentatively reads TRBD1 or TRBD2 (5 bases each). Germline V gene lookup returns CDR1 MGHRA and CDR2 YSYEKL. Trimming left V 2 bases short and J 2 bases short, with 13 bases between. The CDR3 is 16 residues long. The CDR3 loop reads CASSQIWDLAYNEQFF. CDR3 bases: TGCGCCAGCAGCCAAATATGGGACCTCGCCTACAATGAGCAGTTCTTC.

The CDR3 reads CASSERLAGVQTQYF. The DNA of the CDR3 is TGTGCCAGCAGTGAGCGACTAGCGGGAGTTCAGACCCAGTACTTC. This chain connects TRBV27 to TRBJ2-5, with 12 bases fitting TRBD2. CDR1 is MNHEY, CDR2 SMNVEV, per germline (reference sequence). This CDR3 is built from 15 residues. V was clipped by 5 bases and J by 6 bases; unmatched bases: 7.

This clonotype was recorded many times. The J gene is TRBJ1-4, the V gene TRBV12-3 or TRBV12-4; the match to TRBD1 covers 10 bases. This CDR3 contains 16 residues. J gave up 7 bases and V 5 bases, and 10 bases lay outside the gene matches. The CDR3: CASSPPTGGEGEKLFF. CDR3 DNA: TGTGCCAGCAGTCCCCCGACAGGGGGCGAAGGTGAAAAACTGTTTTTT.

This clonotype was detected ten times or more. The chain combines TRBV20-1 with TRBJ2-7, with TRBD1 as a possible D gene (6 bases). CDR3 size: 14 residues. The germline V gene has CDR1 DFQATT and CDR2 SNEGSKA (reference sequence). V lost 6 bases and J 4 bases, leaving 19 bases between the germline ends. The DNA of the CDR3 is TGCAGTGCAGACCGGGACAACCAGGCGTACGAGCAGTACTTC. Its translation: CSADRDNQAYEQYF.

The rearrangement joins TRBV19 to TRBJ2-1; D not certain. The CDR3 is made up of 15 amino acids. CDR1 LNHDA and CDR2 SQIVND come from the germline V gene (reference sequence). V was pared by 3 bases and J by 0 bases, with 9 bases between. The CDR3 is CASSMFGSSYNEQFF. CDR3 in DNA: TGTGCCAGTAGTATGTTCGGCAGCTCCTACAATGAGCAGTTCTTC.

In this sample, this clonotype turned up a few times. This chain connects TRBV28 to TRBJ1-2; the D is unclear. In germline, CDR1 is MDHEN, CDR2 SYDVKM. Trimming stripped 8 bases from V and 8 bases from J, with 12 bases between. This CDR3 comprises 11 residues. The CDR3 region has the DNA TGTGCCAGCGGACTTGTGGGCGGCTACACCTTC. Protein sequence: CASGLVGGYTF.

Ten or more counts support this clonotype. The chain has TRBV7-2 and TRBJ2-1, with 10 bases fitting TRBD2. The junction had 4 bases not matched to a gene; V was cut back by 2 bases and J by 3 bases. The CDR3 loop spans 16 amino acids. Per the germline V gene, CDR1 is SGHTA and CDR2 is FQGNSA. Written as DNA, the CDR3 is TGTGCCAGCAGCTTAAGCACTAGCGGGGTCTACAATGAGCAGTTCTTC. Translating gives CASSLSTSGVYNEQFF.

This clonotype came up a few times. The V call is TRBV10-3, the J call TRBJ2-2; TRBD1 aligns across 8 bases. Trimming cost V 10 bases and J 11 bases; bases outside gene matches: 15. CDR1 is ENHRY and CDR2 is SYGVKD in the germline V gene. CDR3 length: 14 amino acids. The CDR3: CANSPGQGTTELFF. CDR3 DNA sequence: TGTGCCAACTCTCCCGGACAGGGTACGACCGAGCTGTTTTTT.

In this sample, this clonotype turned up many times. The CDR3 DNA reads as TGTGCCACCAAAGGGAGCGGAAGCTCCTACGAGCAGTACTTC. Protein product: CATKGSGSSYEQYF. The V call is TRBV2, the J call TRBJ2-7; tentative D call: TRBD2 (5 bases). V shed 10 bases and J shed 0 bases, with 16 bases lying between them. The CDR3 runs to 14 residues. CDR1 is SNHLY and CDR2 is FYNNEI in the germline V gene.

This clonotype was seen many times. The DNA for the CDR3 is TGTGCCAGCAGTTCCTCCGGGACCCACACTGAAGCTTTCTTT. It translates to CASSSSGTHTEAFF. The chain joins TRBV12-3 or TRBV12-4 to TRBJ1-1; the D gene is possibly TRBD1 (5 bases). The V gene lost 4 bases and the J gene lost 3 bases, with 12 bases spanning the gap. The CDR3 has 14 amino acids.

This clonotype was counted between two and nine times. V is TRBV28 and J is TRBJ1-5; D possibly corresponds to TRBD1 (5 bases). This CDR3 contains 19 residues. Looked up from germline, CDR1 is MDHEN and CDR2 is SYDVKM. V lost 5 bases to trimming and J lost 3 bases, with 26 bases between them. The CDR3 loop is CASSIETPGRWTVNQPQHF. The CDR3 DNA sequence: TGTGCCAGCAGTATCGAAACGCCGGGACGGTGGACCGTCAATCAGCCCCAGCATTTT.

In this sample, this clonotype turned up many times. The CDR3 here is CASGTRTRKLQYF. CDR3 in DNA: TGTGCTAGTGGTACAAGGACTCGGAAGCTCCAGTACTTC. This chain joins TRBV12-5 and TRBJ2-5; TRBD2 is a possible D gene (5 bases). Germline CDR1 and CDR2: LGHNT and FRNRAP. The V end lost 5 bases, the J end lost 10 bases, and 17 bases lay between the germline ends. This CDR3 has 13 residues.

The chain is built from TRBV27 and TRBJ1-4, with D uncertain. The CDR3 runs 14 residues. Germline CDR1 MNHEY, CDR2 SMNVEV (reference sequence). Trimming shortened V by 5 bases and J by 10 bases, and 17 bases separated the two germline ends. The CDR3 reads CASSPTRGLGKLFF. In nucleotides, the CDR3 is TGTGCCAGCAGTCCTACGCGAGGGCTGGGAAAACTGTTTTTT.

The chain uses TRBV6-6 and TRBJ2-2; no clear D. V lost 0 bases and J lost 1, with 6 bases in between. The CDR3 runs 15 residues. The V gene's germline CDR1 is MNHNY and CDR2 SVGAGI (reference sequence). CDR3 bases: TGTGCCAGCAGTTACTCCTTACAGAACACCGGGGAGCTGTTTTTT. Its translation is CASSYSLQNTGELFF.

V is TRBV30 and J is TRBJ1-1; D is unclear. The CDR3 has 13 residues. Trimming took 2 bases from V and 0 from J, leaving 7 bases between them. Looked up from germline, CDR1 is GTSNPN and CDR2 is SVGIG (reference sequence). The CDR3 loop reads CAWSSGVNTEAFF. As DNA, the CDR3 is TGTGCCTGGAGTAGCGGGGTGAACACTGAAGCTTTCTTT.

Many counts were recorded for this clonotype. The CDR3 DNA follows: TGTGCCAGCAGTCCCATCCGGGACACCTCCTACGAGCAGTACTTC. Encoded protein: CASSPIRDTSYEQYF. This chain joins TRBV28 and TRBJ2-7; a possible D gene is TRBD1 (6 bases). V was clipped by 5 bases and J by 0 bases, with 14 bases between them. The germline CDR1 and CDR2 sequences are MDHEN and SYDVKM. The length of the CDR3 is 15 residues.

The chain carries TRBV15 and TRBJ1-1; the D gene is possibly TRBD1 (5 bases). Trimming removed 3 bases at V and 2 bases at J, with 10 bases between. Germline CDR1 reads LNHNV; CDR2 reads YYDKDF (reference sequence). There are 14 residues in the CDR3. The CDR3 region is CATSSTWGNTEAFF. The CDR3 DNA is TGTGCCACCAGCAGTACGTGGGGCAACACTGAAGCTTTCTTT.

This clonotype was detected many times. The V call is TRBV20-1, the J call TRBJ1-1, with TRBD1 identical over 8 bases. The CDR3 has 11 residues. V lost 6 bases and J lost 6; bases outside the gene matches: 3. Germline values: CDR1 DFQATT, CDR2 SNEGSKA (reference sequence). This CDR3 is CSASRGPEAFF. The DNA of the CDR3 is TGCAGTGCCTCCAGGGGGCCTGAAGCTTTCTTT.

This clonotype was recorded a few times. The chain employs TRBV7-9 and TRBJ1-2, with unresolved D. The CDR3 contains 14 residues. The germline V gene encodes CDR1 SEHNR and CDR2 FQNEAQ (reference sequence). Trimming left V 1 base short and J 6 bases short, with 12 bases between. CDR3 nucleotide sequence: TGTGCCAGCAGCTTAGGCGCCGCGGGAGATGGCTACACCTTC. Its translation is CASSLGAAGDGYTF.

V is TRBV9 and J is TRBJ2-7; 8 bases agree with TRBD2. Germline trimming cut 3 bases from V and 1 base from J; bases unmatched to any gene: 9. Germline assignment: CDR1 SGDLS and CDR2 YYNGEE. The CDR3 spans 16 residues. The CDR3 sequence: CASSASGTRASYEQYF. The CDR3, as DNA: TGTGCCAGCAGCGCCTCCGGGACTAGAGCTTCCTACGAGCAGTACTTC.